This TCR beta chain was sequenced for a study of T cells in Graves' hyperthyroidism and ophthalmopathy. Study-level background: Blood was drawn when the patient was first diagnosed and still untreated.

Any patient presenting with uncontrolled infection, other autoimmune disease, pregnancy or lactation was left out. Diagnosing involved the use of clinical symptoms, serum thyroxine and TRAb, thyroid ultrasound and orbital computed tomography. The CDR3 regions of TCR beta were amplified from RNA transcripts. First-round RT-PCR of the TCR CDR3 relied on the HTBI primer set. Via MiXCR, TCRdb re-called the multiplex PCR reads, giving one row per CDR3 protein. The sample contains roughly 630,000 distinct CDR3 sequences, 15% to 18% of which appear only once. Trimming removed 0 bases from V and 1 base from J; junction bases left unmatched: 5. Germline CDR1 and CDR2: SEHNR and FQNEAQ (reference sequence). The CDR3 sequence is 16 residues long.

What was sequenced was blood. The sequence was obtained from a woman aged 25 to 39 with Graves' hyperthyroidism. The V gene is TRBV7-9, the J gene TRBJ2-7, with 8 bases matching TRBD2. The CDR3 region is CASSLALAGGSYEQYF. The CDR3 DNA is TGTGCCAGCAGCTTAGCCCTGGCGGGAGGTTCCTACGAGCAGTACTTC.